This T cell receptor beta chain is drawn from a study of T cell responses to AZD1222 COVID-19 vaccine. Points from the study as a whole: Regions 160-218 and 743-854 dominated among vaccine-associated CD4 TCRs spanning spike. Unmutated variant regions reportedly attract nearly half of all spike-specific TCRs. Females made up more of the donors, who were largely white British, and clonal diversity may have come out too low. Baseline seropositives among AZD1222 recipients totaled only five or six.

CDR3 length: 12 residues. V gave up 4 bases and J gave up 4 bases, with 7 bases separating them. Germline V gene sequence: CDR1 KGHSH, CDR2 LQKENI. To note about this clone: Its target is unknown.

Sequencing was performed with immunoSEQ multiplex PCR; in TCRdb, only in-frame clones are kept and a portion is missing. This repertoire shows 100,000 to 120,000 clones, roughly 85% found once; its top ten account for under 3.5%. The chain employs TRBV18 and TRBJ1-1; D gene uncertain. The material sequenced was peripheral blood, taken on day 0 of AZD1222 vaccination. This clonotype was obtained from an adult in good health. The CDR3 loop reads CASSLWGTEAFF. CDR3 sequence (DNA): TGTGCCAGCTCACTCTGGGGCACTGAAGCTTTCTTT.